The 14 T cell receptor beta chains below come from one sample, sequenced in a study of T cells after yellow fever vaccination. TCRdb re-called the 5' RACE reads with MiXCR, one entry per CDR3 protein. The sample includes 550,000 or so distinct CDR3 sequences, about a fifth of them seen just once. The input for sequencing was PBMCs, taken 15 days after the yellow fever booster vaccination. These receptors came from a man aged 25 to 40 who received the YFV17D yellow fever vaccine.

This clonotype showed up just a few times. The chain has TRBV20-1 and TRBJ1-2; D ambiguous. Trimming cost V 0 bases and J 8 bases, with 7 bases left between them. Germline V gene lookup returns CDR1 DFQATT and CDR2 SNEGSKA (reference sequence). The CDR3 is 11 residues long. CDR3 loop: CSARDKVGYTF. CDR3 in DNA: TGCAGTGCTAGAGATAAAGTAGGCTACACCTTC.

This clonotype has a handful of counts. The V gene is TRBV7-6, the J gene TRBJ2-7; D call uncertain. CDR1 and CDR2 from the germline V gene are SGHVS and FNYEAQ. V lost 1 base and J 8 bases, leaving 12 bases between the germline ends. The CDR3 totals 13 residues. The CDR3: CASSLEPEKKQYF. Here the CDR3 DNA reads TGTGCCAGCAGCTTAGAGCCGGAAAAGAAGCAGTACTTC.

The V gene is TRBV28, the J gene TRBJ2-7; TRBD1 matches at 9 bases. Germline V gives CDR1 MDHEN, CDR2 SYDVKM. J lost 4 bases, V lost 5 bases, and 6 bases had no gene match. CDR3 size: 14 residues. The CDR3 here is CASSPKTGGYEQYF. DNA of the CDR3: TGTGCCAGCAGTCCAAAGACAGGGGGGTACGAGCAGTACTTC.

V gene TRBV19 combines with J gene TRBJ1-1; 10 bases are shared with TRBD1. This CDR3 comprises 15 residues. Germline CDR1 and CDR2: LNHDA and SQIVND (reference sequence). V lost 3 bases, J lost 2 bases, and 3 bases stayed unmatched. CDR3 protein: CASSMGQGLNTEAFF. The CDR3 DNA is TGTGCCAGTAGTATGGGACAGGGGCTAAACACTGAAGCTTTCTTT.

The rearrangement joins TRBV5-1 to TRBJ2-7; D is possibly TRBD2 (6 bases). The CDR3 contains 18 residues. Germline CDR1 SGHRS, CDR2 YFSETQ. Trimming shortened V by 3 bases and J by 1 base, and 23 bases separated the two germline ends. In DNA form, the CDR3 reads TGCGCCAGCAGCTCCCCCGGCGCGGGAAAACATCTGTCCTACGAGCAGTACTTC. Its translation: CASSSPGAGKHLSYEQYF.

CDR3 region: CASSLTRVNQETQYF. DNA of the CDR3: TGTGCCAGCAGCTTAACCCGCGTAAACCAAGAGACCCAGTACTTC. The gene calls are TRBV7-2 and TRBJ2-5; D remains ambiguous. This CDR3 comprises 15 residues. The germline gives CDR1 SGHTA, CDR2 FQGNSA. The V end lost 2 bases, the J end lost 0 bases, and 10 bases lay between the germline ends.

The rearrangement uses TRBV15 and TRBJ1-2; 7 positions agree with TRBD1. CDR1 and CDR2 (germline): LNHNV, YYDKDF (reference sequence). The CDR3 covers 15 residues. Trimming cost V 1 base and J 8 bases; bases outside gene matches: 10. DNA of the CDR3: TGTGCCACCAGCAGAGTCCTAGGGACAGCCGAAGGCTACACCTTC. Translated, it gives CATSRVLGTAEGYTF.

The chain links TRBV20-1 to TRBJ2-3, with TRBD2 matching over 12 bases. This CDR3 contains 16 residues. V dropped 2 bases and J dropped 7; count of bases not matched to a gene: 10. Germline V CDR1 and CDR2: DFQATT, SNEGSKA (reference sequence). The CDR3 loop is CSARSNEGLAGHTQYF. Written as DNA, the CDR3 is TGCAGTGCTAGATCAAATGAAGGACTAGCGGGACATACGCAGTATTTT.

This clonotype appeared a few times. This rearrangement joins TRBV4-2 to TRBJ2-7, with unresolved D. The CDR3 length is 15 residues. From germline, CDR1 is LGHNA and CDR2 YNFKEQ. V lost 0 bases to trimming and J lost 0 bases, with 9 bases between them. The CDR3 region is CASSQELSFSYEQYF. The CDR3 coding sequence is TGTGCCAGCAGCCAAGAATTATCGTTCTCCTACGAGCAGTACTTC.

This clonotype was seen a few times. J is TRBJ1-2 and V is TRBV7-3; D remains ambiguous. V lost 5 bases, J lost 0 bases, and 10 bases lay in between. This CDR3 is 14 amino acids long. The V gene's germline CDR1 is SGHTA and CDR2 FQGTGA. The CDR3 DNA sequence: TGTGCCAGCAGCCCCCAGGCCGCTAACTATGGCTACACCTTC. Residues: CASSPQAANYGYTF.

The V and J genes are TRBV7-6 and TRBJ2-7; D not certain. The CDR3 totals 13 residues. The germline V and J ends were trimmed by 2 bases and 5 bases, with 10 bases remaining between them. Germline loops: CDR1 SGHVS, CDR2 FNYEAQ. CDR3 sequence (DNA): TGTGCCAGCAGCTTATTAGAAGGGAACGAGCAGTACTTC. Protein: CASSLLEGNEQYF.

This clonotype was seen a handful of times. The chain couples TRBV19 to TRBJ2-7, with TRBD1 matching over 8 bases. V lost 5 bases to trimming and J lost 3 bases; unmatched junction nucleotides: 3. Germline loops: CDR1 LNHDA, CDR2 SQIVND (reference sequence). CDR3 length equals 13 residues. Written as DNA, the CDR3 is TGTGCCAGTAGTGGACAGGGTGTCTACGAGCAGTACTTC. Translated, it gives CASSGQGVYEQYF. Based on the CDR3 plus reference TRBV19 and TRBJ2-7, the full variable domain is DGGITQSPKYLFRKEGQNVTLSCEQNLNHDAMYWYRQDPGQGLRLIYYSQIVNDFQKGDIAEGYSVSREKKESFPLTVTSAQKNPTAFYLCASSGQGVYEQYFGPGTRLTVT.

The gene calls are TRBV7-2 and TRBJ2-5, with D possibly being TRBD2 (5 bases). The CDR3 extends over 14 amino acids. V lost 5 bases and J 5 bases, leaving 15 bases between the germline ends. Germline V gene sequence: CDR1 SGHTA, CDR2 FQGNSA. The CDR3 bases are TGTGCCAGCAGCCAAGGGCGGGCCGTCGAGACCCAGTACTTC. Translation: CASSQGRAVETQYF. Full variable domain (outside the CDR3, taken from reference TRBV7-2 and TRBJ2-5): GAGVSQSPSNKVTEKGKDVELRCDPISGHTALYWYRQSLGQGLEFLIYFQGNSAPDKSGLPSDRFSAERTGGSVSTLTIQRTQQEDSAVYLCASSQGRAVETQYFGPGTRLLVL.

The DNA of the CDR3 is TGCAGCGTTCATAGCGGCTACGAGCAGTACTTC. Its protein is CSVHSGYEQYF. This chain joins TRBV29-1 and TRBJ2-7; TRBD2 is a possible D gene (6 bases). The CDR3 has 11 residues. The germline gives CDR1 SQVTM, CDR2 ANQGSEA. V was pared by 5 bases and J by 3 bases, with 8 bases between.